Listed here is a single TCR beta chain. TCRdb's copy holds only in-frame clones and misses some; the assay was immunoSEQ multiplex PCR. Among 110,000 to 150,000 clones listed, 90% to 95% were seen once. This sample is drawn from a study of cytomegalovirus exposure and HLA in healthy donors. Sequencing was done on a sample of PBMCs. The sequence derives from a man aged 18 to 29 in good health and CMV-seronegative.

Here the CDR3 reads CASRDRAALGYTF. DNA for the CDR3: TGTGCCAGCAGGGACAGGGCAGCTCTTGGCTACACCTTC. This chain connects TRBV2 to TRBJ1-2; 8 nucleotides align to TRBD1. CDR1 is SNHLY and CDR2 is FYNNEI in the germline V gene. J was trimmed by 7 bases and V by 6 bases; bases with no gene match: 7. The CDR3 is made up of 13 amino acids. Supplemented by reference TRBV2 and TRBJ1-2, the full variable domain reads EPEVTQTPSHQVTQMGQEVILRCVPISNHLYFYWYRQILGQKVEFLVSFYNNEISEKSEIFDDQFSVERPDGSNFTLKIRSTKLEDSAMYFCASRDRAALGYTFGSGTRLTVV.